The source of this T cell receptor beta chain is a study of T-cell reconstitution after alpha-beta-depleted transplantation in children. Unique molecular identifiers were used in preparing the TCRbeta library. TCRdb itself ran the PCR reads through MiXCR, one entry per CDR3 protein. The table has about 120,000 distinct CDR3 sequences, under 13% seen once. Per the germline V gene, CDR1 is SNHLY and CDR2 is FYNNEI. The CDR3 loop spans 13 amino acids. The J segment lost 5 bases and the V segment lost 7 bases, leaving 6 bases of the junction unmatched. This TCR came from a human donor who donated a stem cell graft to a child with acute lymphoblastic leukemia. The sequencing here drew on PBMCs from the stem cell graft donor, taken from the stem cell graft. This chain links TRBV2 with TRBJ2-7, with 9 nucleotides matching TRBD1. CDR3 nucleotides: TGTGCCAGCACTGGGGACAGGGCTCACGAGCAGTACTTC. Its protein is CASTGDRAHEQYF.